This T cell receptor beta chain was documented in a study of cytomegalovirus exposure and HLA in healthy donors (dated by TCRdb to about 2017). Describing the broader study: According to a later analysis, the 120 or so validation repertoires were produced on the same platform as the 666 repertoires of the first cohort. To predict cytomegalovirus infection status, the study brought together high-throughput TCR immunosequencing, statistical association of individual TCRs with disease status, and machine learning. Besides the first cohort of 500 to 700 subjects, a separate validation cohort made up of around 120 different subjects was used. The study aimed to test whether cataloging public T cell receptors could reveal signatures of past pathogen exposure.

Library preparation used the immunoSEQ multiplex PCR assay. The original pipeline was this. A statistical classification framework was developed to diagnose cytomegalovirus status using the catalog of TCR beta chain sequences. TCRdb provides this immuneACCESS table in a form limited to in-frame rearrangements. Some clones are lacking; in checked studies, under half of them reflect an unresolved V gene, and why the rest are absent is not known. V and J calls and clone size are given by that table; D and trimming were obtained from the DNA. This sample lists about 120,000 clones; approximately 81% were detected once. The ten largest clones represent around 1.9% of the sample. Beyond this particular receptor, the publication reports: All 120 or so repertoires were used to score co-occurrence in the validation cohort in a later analysis, because that analysis had no HLA typing for the cohort. The study listed 150 to 200 TCR beta chains as associated with cytomegalovirus. Three of the identified cytomegalovirus-associated TCR beta chains were confirmed in vitro to be specific for cytomegalovirus antigens. While some public TCRs were present in many individuals, most TCR sequences turned up only very rarely across donors. The classifier was reported to diagnose cytomegalovirus status with high specificity and sensitivity in both the original and validation cohorts. The authors suggested that the approach could potentially be generalized to other disease states and immunological phenotypes. Of the cluster scores, 85% to 95% were above 0 in a later analysis, which found that TCRs clustered in the first cohort also tended to co-occur in the 120 validation repertoires.

Trimming costs V 5 bases and J 5 bases, and their ends lie 7 bases apart. From cysteine to phenylalanine, the CDR3 is 11 amino acids long. Only the CDR3 portion is preserved as DNA: 33 bases, with reading frame beginning at the first base. According to the germline V gene, CDR1 reads SGHRS and CDR2 reads YFSETQ. This clone was counted a single time. Its antigen target is currently unknown. No base-level quality is on record; no much larger clone is a single base apart. Donors formed part of the validation cohort, which comprised 120 or so subjects and was distinct from the first cohort of over 500 subjects.

The sequence links TRBV5-1 to TRBJ2-5, with the D gene too uncertain to name. This clonotype was sampled from a woman between 25 and 40 years old in good health and CMV-seronegative. The sample consisted of PBMCs. Here is the DNA: TGCGCCAGCAGGCTGCGGGAGACCCAGTACTTC. Its amino acids are CASRLRETQYF.